This TCR beta chain derives from a study of regulatory T cells in long-lasting Graves disease. The CDR3 runs to 15 residues. Losses at the gene ends were 4 bases for V and 4 bases for J; bases not matched to a gene: 7. As to time point: persistent/refractory GD, antithyroid drugs over 5 years with positive TRAb. PBMC RNA served as the TCR library source. Blood from the periphery, nine milliliters in all, was drawn into EDTA tubes. Study-wide findings and caveats: Thyroid tissue was not studied; only peripheral blood was.

Combining iRepertoire HTBI primers with Arm-PCR of CDR3 regions, the authors built TCR beta libraries. TCRdb called the multiplex PCR reads again in MiXCR, with one record for every CDR3 protein. Among a few hundred thousand distinct CDR3 sequences listed, about a quarter were seen once. This clonotype was counted ten times or more. Its antigen is as yet unknown. V usage is TRBV12-3 or TRBV12-4 and J usage is TRBJ1-3, with 7 bases matching TRBD1. Sequenced here: peripheral blood mononuclear cells (PBMCs), sampled when the disease was refractory, from a patient treated with antithyroid drugs. The clonotype comes from a female donor with Graves disease. In nucleotides, the CDR3 is TGTGCCAGCAGTTACAGGGGAGTGGGAGGAAACACCATATATTTT. As protein: CASSYRGVGGNTIYF.